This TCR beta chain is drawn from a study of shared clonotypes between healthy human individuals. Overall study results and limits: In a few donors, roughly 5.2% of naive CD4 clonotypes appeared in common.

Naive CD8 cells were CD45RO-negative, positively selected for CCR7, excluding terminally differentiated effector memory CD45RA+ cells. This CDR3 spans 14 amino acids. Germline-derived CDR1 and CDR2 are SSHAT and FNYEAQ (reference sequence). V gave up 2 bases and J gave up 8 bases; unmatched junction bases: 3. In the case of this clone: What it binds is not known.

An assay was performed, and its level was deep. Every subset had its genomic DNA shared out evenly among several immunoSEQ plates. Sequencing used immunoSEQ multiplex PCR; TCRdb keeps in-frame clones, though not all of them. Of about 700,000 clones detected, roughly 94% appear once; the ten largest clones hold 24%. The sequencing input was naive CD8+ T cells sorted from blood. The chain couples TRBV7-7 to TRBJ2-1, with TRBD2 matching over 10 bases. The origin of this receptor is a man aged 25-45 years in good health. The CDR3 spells CASSLLAGGDEQFF. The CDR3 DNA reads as TGTGCCAGCAGCTTATTAGCGGGAGGTGATGAGCAGTTCTTC.